This T cell receptor beta chain is drawn from a study of T cells after yellow fever vaccination. This clonotype was counted at least ten times. TCRdb reanalysed the 5' RACE reads using MiXCR and keeps one entry per CDR3 protein. The table includes some 220,000 distinct CDR3 sequences, approximately 3.2% detected once. The sample here was CD4+ T cells sorted from PBMCs, taken 10 days after the yellow fever booster vaccination. The sequence was obtained from a man aged 18-30 years who received the YFV17D yellow fever vaccine.

The DNA of the CDR3 is TGTGCCAGCAGTTACAGGGGGTGGAATTCACCCCTCCACTTT. It translates to CASSYRGWNSPLHF. The chain is built from TRBV12-3 or TRBV12-4 and TRBJ1-6; 8 bases agree with TRBD1. Unmatched junction bases numbered 3, after V lost 4 bases and J lost 7 bases. The CDR3 is 14 amino acids.